This TCR beta chain was documented in a study of T cell repertoires in cytomegalovirus infection. Study-wide results and caveats: Carriers of CMV and the relevant HLA type were discriminated by public TCR beta frequency. HLA-C-restricted CMV-specific TCR beta clonotypes were dominant in the ex vivo response.

Each CDR3 protein gets one entry after TCRdb re-called the reads with MiXCR. The table records approximately 550,000 distinct CDR3 sequences, about 17% of them present only once. On this clonotype: Its specificity is not known.

Germline-derived CDR1 and CDR2 are SGHKS and YYEKEE (reference sequence). This CDR3 has 17 residues. Trimming cost V 4 bases and J 1 base; bases outside gene matches: 6. Sample: CD8+ T cells from PBMCs. This clonotype originated in a human donor in good health (CMV status not recorded). Some clones in this sample may be carry-over from other donors' samples. The rearrangement links TRBV5-5 to TRBJ1-6; 9 positions agree with TRBD1. CDR3 sequence (DNA): TGTGCCAGCAGCCTCCGGGACAGGGCTTCCTATAATTCACCCCTCCACTTT. It encodes CASSLRDRASYNSPLHF.